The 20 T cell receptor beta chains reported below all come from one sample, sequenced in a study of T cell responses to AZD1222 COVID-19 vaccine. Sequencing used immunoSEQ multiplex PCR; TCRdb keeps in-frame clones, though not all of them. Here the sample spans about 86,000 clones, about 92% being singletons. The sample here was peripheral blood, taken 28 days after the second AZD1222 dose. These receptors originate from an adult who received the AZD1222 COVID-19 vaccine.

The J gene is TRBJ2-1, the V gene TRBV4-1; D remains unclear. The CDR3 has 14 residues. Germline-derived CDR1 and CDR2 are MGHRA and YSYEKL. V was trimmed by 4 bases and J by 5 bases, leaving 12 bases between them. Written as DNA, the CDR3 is TGCGCCAGCAGCCGGGGTTTTGGGAACAATGAGCAGTTCTTC. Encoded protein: CASSRGFGNNEQFF.

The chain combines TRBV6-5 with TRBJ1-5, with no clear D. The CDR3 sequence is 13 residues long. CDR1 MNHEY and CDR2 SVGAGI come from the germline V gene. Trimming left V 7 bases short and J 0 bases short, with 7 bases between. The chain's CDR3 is CASNGYSNQPQHF. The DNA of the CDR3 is TGTGCCAGCAATGGTTATAGCAATCAGCCCCAGCATTTT.

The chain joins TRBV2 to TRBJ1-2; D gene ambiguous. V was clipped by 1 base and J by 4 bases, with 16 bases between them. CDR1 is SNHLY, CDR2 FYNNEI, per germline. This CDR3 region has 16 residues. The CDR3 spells CASSEVRQAEVYGYTF. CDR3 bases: TGTGCCAGCAGTGAAGTTCGGCAGGCCGAGGTCTATGGCTACACCTTC.

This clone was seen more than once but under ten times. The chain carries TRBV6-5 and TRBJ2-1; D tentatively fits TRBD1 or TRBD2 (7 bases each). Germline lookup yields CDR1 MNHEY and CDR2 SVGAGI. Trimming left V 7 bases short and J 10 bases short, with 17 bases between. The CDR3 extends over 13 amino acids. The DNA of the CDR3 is TGTGCCAGCACTCAGGGGGGGGGTTTGGAGCAGTTCTTC. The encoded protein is CASTQGGGLEQFF.

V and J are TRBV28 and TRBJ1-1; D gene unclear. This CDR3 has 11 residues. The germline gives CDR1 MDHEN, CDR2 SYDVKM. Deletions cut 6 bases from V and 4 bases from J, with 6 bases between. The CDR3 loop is CASRRLTEAFF. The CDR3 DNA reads TGTGCCAGCAGGCGTCTCACTGAAGCTTTCTTT.

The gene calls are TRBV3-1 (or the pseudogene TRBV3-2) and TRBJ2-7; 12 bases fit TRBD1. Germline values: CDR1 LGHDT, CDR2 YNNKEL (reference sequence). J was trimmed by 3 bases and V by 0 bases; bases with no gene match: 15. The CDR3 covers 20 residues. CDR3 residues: CASSQDLRGTGGTTLYEQYV. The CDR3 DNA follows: TGTGCCAGCAGCCAAGATCTTCGAGGGACAGGGGGCACCACTCTCTACGAGCAGTACGTC.

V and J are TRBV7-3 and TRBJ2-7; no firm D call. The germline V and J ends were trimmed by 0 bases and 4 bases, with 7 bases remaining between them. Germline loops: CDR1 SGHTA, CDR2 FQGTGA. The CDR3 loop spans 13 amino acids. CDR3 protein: CASSLTPEYEQYV. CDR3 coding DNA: TGTGCCAGCAGCTTAACGCCGGAATACGAGCAGTACGTC.

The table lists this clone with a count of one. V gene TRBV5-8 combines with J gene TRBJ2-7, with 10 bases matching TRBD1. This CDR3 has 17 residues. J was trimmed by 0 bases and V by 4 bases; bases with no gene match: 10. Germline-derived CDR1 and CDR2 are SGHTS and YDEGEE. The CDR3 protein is CASSPLNWDRGSYEQYF. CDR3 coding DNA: TGTGCCAGCAGCCCACTCAACTGGGACAGGGGCTCCTACGAGCAGTACTTC. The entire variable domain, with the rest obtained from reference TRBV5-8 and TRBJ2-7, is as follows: EAGVTQSPTHLIKTRGQQATLRCSPISGHTSVYWYQQALGLGLQFLLWYDEGEERNRGNFPPRFSGRQFPNYSSELNVNALELEDSALYLCASSPLNWDRGSYEQYFGPGTRLTVT.

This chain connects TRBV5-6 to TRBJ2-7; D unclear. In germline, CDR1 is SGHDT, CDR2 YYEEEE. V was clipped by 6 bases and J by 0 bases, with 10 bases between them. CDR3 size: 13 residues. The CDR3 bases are TGTGCCAGCACCTTCCGGAGCTCCTACGAGCAGTACTTC. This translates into CASTFRSSYEQYF. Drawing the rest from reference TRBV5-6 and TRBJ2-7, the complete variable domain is DAGVTQSPTHLIKTRGQQVTLRCSPKSGHDTVSWYQQALGQGPQFIFQYYEEEERQRGNFPDRFSGHQFPNYSSELNVNALLLGDSALYLCASTFRSSYEQYFGPGTRLTVT.

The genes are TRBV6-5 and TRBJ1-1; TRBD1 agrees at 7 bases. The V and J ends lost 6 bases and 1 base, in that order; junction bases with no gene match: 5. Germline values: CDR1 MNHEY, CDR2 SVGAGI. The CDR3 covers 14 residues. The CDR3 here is CASRLGQENTEAFF. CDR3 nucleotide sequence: TGTGCCAGCAGGCTCGGACAGGAGAACACTGAAGCTTTCTTT.

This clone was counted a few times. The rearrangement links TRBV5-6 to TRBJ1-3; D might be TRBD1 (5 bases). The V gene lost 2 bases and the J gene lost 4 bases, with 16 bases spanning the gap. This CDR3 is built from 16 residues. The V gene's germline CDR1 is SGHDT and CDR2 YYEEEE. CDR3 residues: CASSFSGGRLGNTIYF. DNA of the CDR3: TGTGCCAGCAGCTTCTCCGGGGGTCGATTGGGAAACACCATATATTTT. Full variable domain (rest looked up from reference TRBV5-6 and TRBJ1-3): DAGVTQSPTHLIKTRGQQVTLRCSPKSGHDTVSWYQQALGQGPQFIFQYYEEEERQRGNFPDRFSGHQFPNYSSELNVNALLLGDSALYLCASSFSGGRLGNTIYFGEGSWLTVV.

The CDR3 loop is CASSGGPGGTSYEQYF. CDR3 sequence (DNA): TGTGCCAGCAGCGGGGGCCCGGGGGGGACCTCCTACGAGCAGTACTTC. The chain carries TRBV5-4 and TRBJ2-7; the match to TRBD2 covers 8 bases. Germline V gene sequence: CDR1 SGHNT, CDR2 YYREEE (reference sequence). The CDR3 runs 16 residues. V was clipped by 4 bases and J by 0 bases; unmatched bases: 9.

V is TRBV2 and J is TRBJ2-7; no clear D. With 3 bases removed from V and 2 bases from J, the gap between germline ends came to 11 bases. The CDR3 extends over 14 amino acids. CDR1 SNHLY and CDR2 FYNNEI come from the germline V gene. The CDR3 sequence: CASSEAVTPYEQYF. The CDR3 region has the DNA TGTGCCAGCAGTGAGGCAGTTACGCCCTACGAGCAGTACTTC.

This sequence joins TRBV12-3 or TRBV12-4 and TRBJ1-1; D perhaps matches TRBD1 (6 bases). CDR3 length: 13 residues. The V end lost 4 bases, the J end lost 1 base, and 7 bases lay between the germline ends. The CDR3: CASSSRGNTEAFF. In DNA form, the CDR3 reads TGTGCCAGCAGTTCCAGGGGGAACACTGAAGCTTTCTTT.

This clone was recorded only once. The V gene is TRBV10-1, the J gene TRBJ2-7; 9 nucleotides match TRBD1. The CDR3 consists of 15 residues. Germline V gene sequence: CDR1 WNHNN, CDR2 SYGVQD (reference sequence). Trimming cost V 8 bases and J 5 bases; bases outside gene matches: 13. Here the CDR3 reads CASPAPSRTGDEQYV. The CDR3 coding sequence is TGCGCCAGCCCGGCCCCATCAAGGACAGGGGACGAGCAGTACGTC.

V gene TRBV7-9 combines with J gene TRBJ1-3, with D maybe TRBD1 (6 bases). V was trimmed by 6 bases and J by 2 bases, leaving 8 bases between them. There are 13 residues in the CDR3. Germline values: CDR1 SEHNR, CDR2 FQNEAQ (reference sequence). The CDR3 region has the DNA TGTGCCAGCAGGACAGGAGCTGGAAACACCATATATTTT. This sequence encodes CASRTGAGNTIYF.

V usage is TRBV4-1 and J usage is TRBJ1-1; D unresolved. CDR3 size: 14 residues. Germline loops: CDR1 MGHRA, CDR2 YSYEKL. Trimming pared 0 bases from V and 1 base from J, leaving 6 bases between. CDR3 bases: TGCGCCAGCAGCCAAGATAAGGGGAACACTGAAGCTTTCTTT. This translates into CASSQDKGNTEAFF.

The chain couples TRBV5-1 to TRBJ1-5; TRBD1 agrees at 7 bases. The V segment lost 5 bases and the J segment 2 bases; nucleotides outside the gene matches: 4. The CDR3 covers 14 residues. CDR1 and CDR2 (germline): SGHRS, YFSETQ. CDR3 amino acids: CASSQGEGNQPQHF. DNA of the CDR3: TGCGCCAGCAGTCAGGGGGAAGGCAATCAGCCCCAGCATTTT. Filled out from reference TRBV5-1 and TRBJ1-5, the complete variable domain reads KAGVTQTPRYLIKTRGQQVTLSCSPISGHRSVSWYQQTPGQGLQFLFEYFSETQRNKGNFPGRFSGRQFSNSRSEMNVSTLELGDSALYLCASSQGEGNQPQHFGDGTRLSIL.

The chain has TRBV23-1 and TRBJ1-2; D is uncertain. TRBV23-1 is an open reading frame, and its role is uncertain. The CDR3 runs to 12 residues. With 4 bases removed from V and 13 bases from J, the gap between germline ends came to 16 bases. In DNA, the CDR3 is TGCGCCAGCAGTCGACCACGGACCGAACCCACCTTC. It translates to CASSRPRTEPTF.

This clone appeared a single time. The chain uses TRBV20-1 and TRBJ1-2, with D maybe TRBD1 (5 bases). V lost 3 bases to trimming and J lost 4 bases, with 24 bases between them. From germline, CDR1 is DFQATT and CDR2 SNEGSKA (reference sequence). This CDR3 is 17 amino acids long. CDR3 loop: CSASYSAEGAASYGYTF. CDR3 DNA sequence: TGCAGTGCTAGTTACTCTGCCGAAGGGGCTGCTAGCTATGGCTACACCTTC.